Listed below are T cell receptor beta chains from one sample, sequenced in a study of blood T cell repertoires in COVID-19. This table comes from immunoSEQ multiplex PCR, and its TCRdb copy is limited to in-frame clones, with some not included. The repertoire holds 150,000 to 160,000 clones, 88% seen once, with roughly 2.2% in the top ten. Input material: peripheral blood. The receptors stem from a woman aged 70 to 79 with acute or convalescent COVID-19. Both conserved end residues are part of each CDR3. Fields, in order: CDR3 DNA, CDR3 protein, clone size, J gene, D gene, V gene. D genes are given only for firm matches. The size field is filled for only some rows; it gives once, few, many or a size class.

CDR3nt: TGTGCCAGCAGTACAGGGTACACCGGGGAGCTGTTTTTT; CDR3aa: CASSTGYTGELFF; abundance: .; j_gene: TRBJ2-2; d_gene: .; v_gene: TRBV27
CDR3nt: TGTGCCAGCAGCCAAGAACAAACAGGGGTCTATGGCTACACCTTC; CDR3aa: CASSQEQTGVYGYTF; abundance: .; j_gene: TRBJ1-2; d_gene: TRBD1; v_gene: TRBV4-2
CDR3nt: TGTGCCAGCTCACCACCGGCCGCTGGAAACACCATATATTTT; CDR3aa: CASSPPAAGNTIYF; abundance: .; j_gene: TRBJ1-3; d_gene: .; v_gene: TRBV18
CDR3nt: TGTGCCAGCAGCTTAGTTGCAGGCACTTCCTACAATGAGCAGTTCTTC; CDR3aa: CASSLVAGTSYNEQFF; abundance: .; j_gene: TRBJ2-1; d_gene: .; v_gene: TRBV7-6
CDR3nt: TGTGCCACCAGTGGGGGACAGGGGGAATCTGAAGCTTTCTTT; CDR3aa: CATSGGQGESEAFF; abundance: once; j_gene: TRBJ1-1; d_gene: TRBD1; v_gene: TRBV24-1
CDR3nt: TGTGCCAGCTCGCCACCTACGGTGAATCAGCCCCAGCATTTT; CDR3aa: CASSPPTVNQPQHF; abundance: .; j_gene: TRBJ1-5; d_gene: .; v_gene: TRBV18
CDR3nt: TGTGCCAGCAGCCCCGGGACTAGCGGTCCCGTAGCGGATACGCAGTATTTT; CDR3aa: CASSPGTSGPVADTQYF; abundance: .; j_gene: TRBJ2-3; d_gene: TRBD2; v_gene: TRBV7-2
CDR3nt: TGTGCCAGCAGCCCCAGTTCCACTGAAGCTTTCTTT; CDR3aa: CASSPSSTEAFF; abundance: .; j_gene: TRBJ1-1; d_gene: .; v_gene: TRBV7-9
CDR3nt: TGTGCCAGCAGTGACTCAGGGCGGCAGCCCCAGCATTTT; CDR3aa: CASSDSGRQPQHF; abundance: .; j_gene: TRBJ1-5; d_gene: .; v_gene: TRBV2
CDR3nt: TGTGCCAGCAGCCAAGAAGGCAGCTGGAGGTATGGCTACACCTTC; CDR3aa: CASSQEGSWRYGYTF; abundance: once; j_gene: TRBJ1-2; d_gene: .; v_gene: TRBV3-1/TRBV3-2
CDR3nt: TGTGCCAGCAGCCCGACTAGCGGGGGGCCCACCGGGGAGCTGTTTTTT; CDR3aa: CASSPTSGGPTGELFF; abundance: .; j_gene: TRBJ2-2; d_gene: TRBD2; v_gene: TRBV3-1/TRBV3-2
CDR3nt: TGTGCCAGCAGGGGGACCGGGACAGGGCCTAATCAGCCCCAGCATTTT; CDR3aa: CASRGTGTGPNQPQHF; abundance: .; j_gene: TRBJ1-5; d_gene: TRBD1; v_gene: TRBV2
CDR3nt: TGTGCCAGCAGCTTAGCGTTCCGGGGTGCTGGAAACACCATATATTTT; CDR3aa: CASSLAFRGAGNTIYF; abundance: few; j_gene: TRBJ1-3; d_gene: .; v_gene: TRBV11-1
CDR3nt: TGTGCCAGCAGCTCAACGACAGCTAACTATGGCTACACCTTC; CDR3aa: CASSSTTANYGYTF; abundance: .; j_gene: TRBJ1-2; d_gene: .; v_gene: TRBV7-9
CDR3nt: TGTGCCAGCCGAGGACAGGGAGTTGGAGATACGCAGTATTTT; CDR3aa: CASRGQGVGDTQYF; abundance: .; j_gene: TRBJ2-3; d_gene: TRBD1; v_gene: TRBV27
CDR3nt: TGTGCCAGCAGCTTATTAGCTCGGGACAATGAGCAGTTCTTC; CDR3aa: CASSLLARDNEQFF; abundance: .; j_gene: TRBJ2-1; d_gene: .; v_gene: TRBV7-2
CDR3nt: TGTGCCAGCAGCTTAGCGGTGACGGGGGGGCCGGGTTATGAGCAGTTCTTC; CDR3aa: CASSLAVTGGPGYEQFF; abundance: .; j_gene: TRBJ2-1; d_gene: TRBD2; v_gene: TRBV7-2
CDR3nt: TGTGCCTGGACCAGGGCGTTGAGAAAAGCTTTCTTT; CDR3aa: CAWTRALRKAFF; abundance: .; j_gene: TRBJ1-1; d_gene: .; v_gene: TRBV30
CDR3nt: TGTGCCAGCAGCTTAGGGGACAGGGGTCGCCAAGAGACCCAGTACTTC; CDR3aa: CASSLGDRGRQETQYF; abundance: few; j_gene: TRBJ2-5; d_gene: TRBD1; v_gene: TRBV7-9
CDR3nt: TGTGCCAGCAGTCAACAGGGGTCTGGGGCCAACGTCCTGACTTTC; CDR3aa: CASSQQGSGANVLTF; abundance: .; j_gene: TRBJ2-6; d_gene: TRBD1; v_gene: TRBV6-6
CDR3nt: TGTGCCAGTAGTACCCAGAACAATCCTAACTATGGCTACACCTTC; CDR3aa: CASSTQNNPNYGYTF; abundance: .; j_gene: TRBJ1-2; d_gene: .; v_gene: TRBV19
CDR3nt: TGTGCCAGCACCGGGGGGGTGAACACTGAAGCTTTCTTT; CDR3aa: CASTGGVNTEAFF; abundance: .; j_gene: TRBJ1-1; d_gene: .; v_gene: TRBV7-9
CDR3nt: TGTGCCAGCAGCTTAGGAACTAGCGGACGCACAGATACGCAGTATTTT; CDR3aa: CASSLGTSGRTDTQYF; abundance: .; j_gene: TRBJ2-3; d_gene: TRBD2; v_gene: TRBV11-1
CDR3nt: TGTGCCAGCAGCAGAACAGGGTCTGGAAACACCATATATTTT; CDR3aa: CASSRTGSGNTIYF; abundance: .; j_gene: TRBJ1-3; d_gene: .; v_gene: TRBV27
CDR3nt: TGTGCCAGCATATCGGGGGGACTAGAGAATGAGCAGTTCTTC; CDR3aa: CASISGGLENEQFF; abundance: .; j_gene: TRBJ2-1; d_gene: TRBD2; v_gene: TRBV28
CDR3nt: TGCGCCAGCAGCCCCGTAGCGGGCGCCTACGAGCAGTACTTC; CDR3aa: CASSPVAGAYEQYF; abundance: .; j_gene: TRBJ2-7; d_gene: TRBD2; v_gene: TRBV5-1
CDR3nt: TGCAGTGCTAGAGACAGTTACACCATATATTTT; CDR3aa: CSARDSYTIYF; abundance: few; j_gene: TRBJ1-3; d_gene: .; v_gene: TRBV20-1
CDR3nt: TGTGCCAGCAAGGGGGTGGCGGAAAAACTGTTTTTT; CDR3aa: CASKGVAEKLFF; abundance: .; j_gene: TRBJ1-4; d_gene: .; v_gene: TRBV2